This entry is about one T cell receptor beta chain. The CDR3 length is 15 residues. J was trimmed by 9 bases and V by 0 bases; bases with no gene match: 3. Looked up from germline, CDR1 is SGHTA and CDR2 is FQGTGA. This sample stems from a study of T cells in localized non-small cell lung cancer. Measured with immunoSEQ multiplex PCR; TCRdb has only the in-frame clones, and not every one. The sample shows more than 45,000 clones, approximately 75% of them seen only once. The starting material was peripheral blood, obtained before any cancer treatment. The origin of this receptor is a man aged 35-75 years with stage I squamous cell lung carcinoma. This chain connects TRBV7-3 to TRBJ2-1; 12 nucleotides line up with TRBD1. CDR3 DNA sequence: TGTGCCAGCAGCTTAACGGGACAGGGGGCTACTGAGCAGTTCTTC. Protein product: CASSLTGQGATEQFF.